The 4 T cell receptor beta chains below all came from one sample that was sequenced in a study of T cell responses to AZD1222 COVID-19 vaccine. TCRdb's table, derived via immunoSEQ multiplex PCR, lists solely in-frame clones and lacks some. Among approximately 90,000 clones listed, about 86% were seen once. The input for sequencing was peripheral blood, taken on day 0 of AZD1222 vaccination. Receptors originate from an adult in good health.

This chain uses TRBV6-4 with TRBJ1-6, with D tentatively TRBD1 (5 bases). The germline gives CDR1 MRHNA, CDR2 SNTAGT. This CDR3 spans 17 amino acids. V lost 4 bases and J lost 0, with 13 bases in between. CDR3 coding DNA: TGTGCCAGCAGTGTGGCGGGAAGGGGCTCCTATAATTCACCCCTCCACTTT. Residues: CASSVAGRGSYNSPLHF.

The chain joins TRBV2 to TRBJ1-5, with D unresolved. The germline V gene encodes CDR1 SNHLY and CDR2 FYNNEI. Trimming took off 3 bases at V and 4 bases at J, with 16 bases between the two ends. The CDR3 runs to 16 residues. The CDR3 here is CASSERPGDGNQPQHF. CDR3 in DNA: TGTGCCAGCAGTGAGAGACCCGGAGATGGGAATCAGCCCCAGCATTTT.

The chain combines TRBV9 with TRBJ1-5, with D unresolved. This CDR3 has 14 residues. Deletions cut 0 bases from V and 1 base from J, with 5 bases between. The V gene's germline CDR1 is SGDLS and CDR2 YYNGEE. This CDR3 reads CASSVAGSNQPQHF. As DNA, the CDR3 is TGTGCCAGCAGCGTAGCCGGCAGCAATCAGCCCCAGCATTTT.

V and J are TRBV10-3 and TRBJ2-1; 11 bases map to TRBD1. Germline loops: CDR1 ENHRY, CDR2 SYGVKD. The CDR3 length is 15 residues. V was pared by 4 bases and J by 7 bases, with 6 bases of the junction left unmatched. CDR3 sequence reads: CAISGRGQGANEQFF. The CDR3 region has the DNA TGTGCCATCAGTGGCAGAGGACAGGGGGCTAATGAGCAGTTCTTC.